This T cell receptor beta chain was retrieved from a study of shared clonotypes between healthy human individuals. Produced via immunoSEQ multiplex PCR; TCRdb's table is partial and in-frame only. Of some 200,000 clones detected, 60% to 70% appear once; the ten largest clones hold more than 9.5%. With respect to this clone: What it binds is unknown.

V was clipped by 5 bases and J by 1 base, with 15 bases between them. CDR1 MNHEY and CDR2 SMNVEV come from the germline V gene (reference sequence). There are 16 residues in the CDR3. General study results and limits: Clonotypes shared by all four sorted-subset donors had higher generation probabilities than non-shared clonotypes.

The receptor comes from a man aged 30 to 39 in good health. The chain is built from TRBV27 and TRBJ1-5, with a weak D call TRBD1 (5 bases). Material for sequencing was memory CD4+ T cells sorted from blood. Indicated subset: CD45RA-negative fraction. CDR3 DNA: TGTGCCAGCAGTCCCGGGGGAGGGTGGAGCAATCAGCCCCAGCATTTT. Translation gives CASSPGGGWSNQPQHF.